Listed here is a single T cell receptor beta chain. Its antigen is unidentified. The sample is drawn from a study of T cell repertoires in aging, cancer and after chemotherapy. The study, taken as a whole, reports: Age-matched healthy donors had significantly more diverse, less clonal blood TCR repertoires than untreated cancer patients.

V gave up 1 base and J gave up 4 bases, with 20 bases separating them. This CDR3 is built from 18 residues. Germline V gene lookup returns CDR1 LNHNV and CDR2 YYDKDF (reference sequence). TRB rearrangements spanning V, D and J were amplified using mixed TRB-A/B primers. TCRdb re-derived calls from the multiplex PCR reads in MiXCR, one entry per CDR3 protein. The data hold about 11,000 distinct CDR3 sequences, with approximately 29% observed a single time. Peripheral blood genomic DNA, not sorted cells or RNA, was the template. The chain carries TRBV15 and TRBJ1-5; TRBD1 might be the D (5 bases). What was sequenced was blood. The TCR sequence derives from a human donor in good health. The donor label of this sample is uncertain. CDR3 region: CATSRGRGRTEDNQPQHF. The CDR3, as DNA: TGTGCCACCAGCAGAGGTAGGGGCAGGACCGAAGATAATCAGCCCCAGCATTTT. The entire variable domain, with the rest obtained from reference TRBV15 and TRBJ1-5, is as follows: DAMVIQNPRYQVTQFGKPVTLSCSQTLNHNVMYWYQQKSSQAPKLLFHYYDKDFNNEADTPDNFQSRRPNTSFCFLDIRSPGLGDTAMYLCATSRGRGRTEDNQPQHFGDGTRLSIL.